The 7 T cell receptor beta chains given below trace back to one sample, sequenced in a study of blood T cell repertoires in COVID-19. Libraries were prepared by immunoSEQ multiplex PCR; TCRdb keeps only in-frame clonotypes and omits some of them. The sample gives some 260,000 clones, about 88% of which show up once; roughly 4% is in the top ten. Source material: PBMCs or T cells enriched from blood (not recorded which). These receptors were obtained from a man younger than 45 with acute COVID-19.

This clone was observed at least ten times. The V and J genes are TRBV2 and TRBJ2-3; 11 positions agree with TRBD2. The germline CDR1 and CDR2 sequences are SNHLY and FYNNEI. Trimming cost V 3 bases and J 2 bases; bases outside gene matches: 1. This CDR3 has 15 amino acids. The CDR3 nucleotides read TGTGCCAGCAGTGAGGGACTAGCGGCCACAGATACGCAGTATTTT. It specifies CASSEGLAATDTQYF.

The rearrangement uses TRBV19 and TRBJ2-3; maybe TRBD2 (5 bases). Germline V gene sequence: CDR1 LNHDA, CDR2 SQIVND (reference sequence). This CDR3 comprises 15 residues. Trimming pared 6 bases from V and 6 bases from J, leaving 19 bases between. This chain's CDR3 is CASSPFGRVVDTQYF. In DNA, the CDR3 is TGTGCCAGTAGCCCTTTTGGGCGGGTGGTGGATACGCAGTATTTT.

This clone has a count of ten or more. V is TRBV6-1 and J is TRBJ1-6; TRBD1 matches 9 bases. The V and J ends lost 4 bases and 1 base, in that order; junction bases with no gene match: 14. Germline V lookup: CDR1 MNHNS, CDR2 SASEGT. This CDR3 is 20 amino acids long. The CDR3 protein is CASSGIPLGQGRSYNSPLHF. CDR3 coding DNA: TGTGCCAGCAGTGGGATTCCGCTGGGACAGGGAAGATCCTATAATTCACCCCTCCACTTT.

The genes are TRBV7-2 and TRBJ2-1; D possibly corresponds to TRBD1 (5 bases). Trimming removed 1 base from V and 0 bases from J, with 13 bases in between. The length of the CDR3 is 17 residues. Per the germline V gene, CDR1 is SGHTA and CDR2 is FQGNSA. Here the CDR3 reads CASSLVDSPSSYNEQFF. The CDR3 DNA reads TGTGCCAGCAGCTTAGTCGACAGCCCGAGCTCCTACAATGAGCAGTTCTTC. The entire variable domain, with the rest obtained from reference TRBV7-2 and TRBJ2-1, is as follows: GAGVSQSPSNKVTEKGKDVELRCDPISGHTALYWYRQSLGQGLEFLIYFQGNSAPDKSGLPSDRFSAERTGGSVSTLTIQRTQQEDSAVYLCASSLVDSPSSYNEQFFGPGTRLTVL.

The chain is built from TRBV28 and TRBJ1-2, with D possibly being TRBD1 (5 bases). This CDR3 is built from 14 residues. Trimming left V 0 bases short and J 3 bases short, with 8 bases between. The germline V gene has CDR1 MDHEN and CDR2 SYDVKM. The CDR3 loop reads CASSLWQGYYGYTF. The DNA for the CDR3 is TGTGCCAGCAGTTTATGGCAGGGTTACTATGGCTACACCTTC.

The genes are TRBV19 and TRBJ1-5; tentatively, D is TRBD1 (5 bases). V was cut by 6 bases and J by 0 bases, with 12 bases left in between. This CDR3 has 15 amino acids. Germline V gene sequence: CDR1 LNHDA, CDR2 SQIVND (reference sequence). The CDR3: CASSLDSYSNQPQHF. CDR3 in DNA: TGTGCCAGTAGCCTCGACAGTTATAGCAATCAGCCCCAGCATTTT.

The CDR3 coding sequence is TGTGCCAGCAGTGAATTTTTTGACAGCCCGGTCGAAGCTTTCTTT. Its protein is CASSEFFDSPVEAFF. The chain links TRBV25-1 to TRBJ1-1; D might be TRBD1 (5 bases). CDR1 and CDR2 (germline): MGHDK, SYGVNS. Trimming shortened V by 1 base and J by 8 bases, and 17 bases separated the two germline ends. CDR3 length: 15 residues.